The 30 T cell receptor beta chains in this list originate from one sample, sequenced in a study of blood T cell repertoires in COVID-19. Generated by immunoSEQ multiplex PCR, the TCRdb table keeps only in-frame clones and is missing some. Of 250,000 to 300,000 clones detected, about nine tenths appear once; the ten largest clones hold approximately 12%. Sequenced input: peripheral blood. All receptors come from a woman under 40 with COVID-19, enrolled during active disease.

The genes are TRBV5-4 and TRBJ2-7; 9 nucleotides line up with TRBD1. Per germline, CDR1 SGHNT and CDR2 YYREEE (reference sequence). This CDR3 contains 16 residues. V trimming: 4 bases; J trimming: 3 bases; junction bases outside the gene matches: 11. The CDR3 nucleotides read TGTGCCAGCAGCCTACGTCCCGGGACAGGGATCTACGAGCAGTACTTC. It translates to CASSLRPGTGIYEQYF.

The V and J genes are TRBV4-2 and TRBJ2-7; D might be TRBD2 (5 bases). CDR3 size: 16 residues. Germline V gene data show CDR1 as LGHNA and CDR2 as YNFKEQ. Trimming removed 2 bases from V and 3 bases from J, with 17 bases in between. In DNA, the CDR3 is TGTGCCAGCAGCCAACTAAGCGGAGGTGTCAACTACGAGCAGTACTTC. This codes for CASSQLSGGVNYEQYF.

The gene calls are TRBV7-2 and TRBJ2-1; D ambiguous. This CDR3 spans 13 amino acids. V dropped 2 bases and J dropped 7 bases, with 9 bases sitting between them. The germline CDR1 and CDR2 sequences are SGHTA and FQGNSA. CDR3: CASSLNAENEQFF. In DNA, the CDR3 is TGTGCCAGCAGCTTAAATGCGGAGAATGAGCAGTTCTTC.

The chain carries TRBV27 and TRBJ1-2; possible D gene TRBD1, 5 bases. The germline V gene encodes CDR1 MNHEY and CDR2 SMNVEV (reference sequence). Trimming shortened V by 8 bases and J by 1 base, and 23 bases separated the two germline ends. The CDR3 loop spans 17 amino acids. The CDR3 DNA follows: TGTGCCAGCGGTTCAGGCACCCGTGGGGGGTATAACTATGGCTACACCTTC. This gives the protein CASGSGTRGGYNYGYTF.

V and J are TRBV4-1 and TRBJ2-3, with 11 nucleotides matching TRBD2. The germline V gene encodes CDR1 MGHRA and CDR2 YSYEKL. The CDR3 loop spans 16 amino acids. After removal of 1 base from V and 9 bases from J, the junction contained 9 bases not matched to a gene. The CDR3 nucleotides read TGCGCCAGCAGCCAAGGGGAGACTAGCGGGGCTCAAACGCAGTATTTT. It specifies CASSQGETSGAQTQYF.

This clone was observed a handful of times. CDR3 in DNA: TGCAGCGTGTTGCCACCATCGGCGGCTGAAGCTTTCTTT. Its protein is CSVLPPSAAEAFF. The gene calls are TRBV29-1 and TRBJ1-1; D unresolved. V was clipped by 6 bases and J by 6 bases, with 17 bases between them. This CDR3 comprises 13 residues. Looked up from germline, CDR1 is SQVTM and CDR2 is ANQGSEA.

The chain employs TRBV10-2 and TRBJ2-7, with 7 bases aligning to TRBD1. The CDR3 is 13 residues long. CDR1 is WSHSY, CDR2 SAAADI, per germline. The V gene end was trimmed by 6 bases and the J gene end by 0 bases; junction bases not matched to a gene: 2. Written as DNA, the CDR3 is TGCGCCAGCAGACAGGGGAGCTCCTACGAGCAGTACTTC. Encoded protein: CASRQGSSYEQYF.

The chain joins TRBV20-1 to TRBJ1-5, with a possible D match to TRBD1 (6 bases). The ends were cut back, 3 bases at V and 7 bases at J, with 19 bases in the middle. The CDR3 consists of 15 residues. From germline, CDR1 is DFQATT and CDR2 SNEGSKA (reference sequence). CDR3 in DNA: TGCAGTGCTAGTGACTTCGGGGGGGCTCGCCAGCCCCAGCATTTT. It yields the protein CSASDFGGARQPQHF.

V and J are TRBV7-6 and TRBJ1-3, with D tentatively TRBD1 (5 bases). This CDR3 contains 14 residues. Trimming removed 6 bases from V and 7 bases from J, with 16 bases in between. In germline, CDR1 is SGHVS, CDR2 FNYEAQ. This CDR3 reads CASSLGGLGNTIYF. Written as DNA, the CDR3 is TGTGCCAGCAGTCTTGGGGGGTTAGGTAACACCATATATTTT.

V usage is TRBV19 and J usage is TRBJ1-2, with no clear D. Trimming removed 3 bases from V and 8 bases from J, with 10 bases in between. CDR1 LNHDA and CDR2 SQIVND come from the germline V gene (reference sequence). The CDR3 is 12 amino acids. As DNA, the CDR3 is TGTGCCAGTAGTATTTCGGGAGGGGGCTACACCTTC. Translation gives CASSISGGGYTF.

This clone was observed a handful of times. This sequence joins TRBV5-1 and TRBJ1-2; 7 bases are shared with TRBD1. From germline, CDR1 is SGHRS and CDR2 YFSETQ. After removal of 3 bases from V and 8 bases from J, the junction contained 7 bases not matched to a gene. The CDR3 is 13 residues long. The CDR3 region is CASSYAGGRGYTF. CDR3 sequence (DNA): TGCGCCAGCAGCTACGCAGGGGGTAGGGGCTACACCTTC.

The chain has TRBV5-4 and TRBJ2-7; TRBD2 agrees at 11 bases. There are 16 residues in the CDR3. The germline V gene has CDR1 SGHNT and CDR2 YYREEE (reference sequence). The J segment lost 3 bases and the V segment lost 4 bases, leaving 9 bases of the junction unmatched. The CDR3 DNA is TGTGCCAGCAGCGGCGCTCTAGCGGGGGGTCTCTACGAGCAGTACTTC. Translated, it gives CASSGALAGGLYEQYF.

This clone was observed once. The genes are TRBV19 and TRBJ2-3, with a tentative D call TRBD2 (7 bases). CDR1 and CDR2 from the germline V gene are LNHDA and SQIVND (reference sequence). The germline V and J ends were trimmed by 6 bases and 6 bases, with 19 bases remaining between them. The CDR3 loop spans 15 amino acids. This chain's CDR3 is CASSGIGGGEDTQYF. For the CDR3, the DNA is TGTGCCAGTAGCGGTATAGGGGGGGGCGAGGATACGCAGTATTTT.

The chain recombines TRBV5-5 with TRBJ2-1; TRBD2 might be the D (6 bases). CDR3 size: 13 residues. Per germline, CDR1 SGHKS and CDR2 YYEKEE (reference sequence). The V end was cut by 2 bases, the J end by 4 bases, with 7 bases between. Here the CDR3 reads CASSFGSYNEQFF. CDR3 bases: TGTGCCAGCAGCTTCGGGAGTTACAATGAGCAGTTCTTC.

The gene calls are TRBV27 and TRBJ2-7, with D maybe TRBD2 (5 bases). Trimming took 7 bases from V and 6 from J, leaving 25 bases between them. CDR3 length: 16 residues. Germline V gives CDR1 MNHEY, CDR2 SMNVEV (reference sequence). The CDR3 loop reads CASTPSRGPPSREQYF. In DNA, the CDR3 is TGTGCCAGCACCCCCAGCCGCGGGCCCCCTTCGCGCGAGCAGTACTTC.

CDR3: CASTEGAGYSSYEQYF. CDR3 sequence (DNA): TGTGCCAGCACCGAGGGGGCAGGGTATAGCTCCTACGAGCAGTACTTC. This rearrangement joins TRBV2 to TRBJ2-7; 7 bases line up with TRBD1. The CDR3 totals 16 residues. The germline V gene has CDR1 SNHLY and CDR2 FYNNEI. Unmatched junction bases numbered 12, after V lost 7 bases and J lost 0 bases.

The CDR3 protein is CASSWGGTNEQFF. In DNA form, the CDR3 reads TGTGCCAGCAGCTGGGGCGGGACGAATGAGCAGTTCTTC. The rearrangement uses TRBV5-5 and TRBJ2-1; D is possibly TRBD2 (6 bases). The CDR3 length is 13 residues. CDR1 SGHKS and CDR2 YYEKEE come from the germline V gene (reference sequence). Between the trimmed V and J ends, which lost 3 bases and 7 bases, there was a span of 11 bases.

The chain links TRBV6-2 or TRBV6-3 to TRBJ1-5, with TRBD1 matching 9 bases. The CDR3 is 16 amino acids. The junction had 11 bases not matched to a gene; V was cut back by 6 bases and J by 5 bases. Germline V CDR1 and CDR2: MNHEY, SVGEGT. The CDR3 is CASSPRDRANYQPQHF. CDR3 bases: TGTGCCAGCAGCCCAAGGGACAGGGCGAATTATCAGCCCCAGCATTTT.

The V call is TRBV7-8, the J call TRBJ2-5; maybe TRBD1 (6 bases). Trimming removed 1 base at V and 4 bases at J, with 22 bases between. Per germline, CDR1 SGHVS and CDR2 FQNEAQ. This CDR3 has 18 residues. The CDR3 sequence: CASSLGYSRGRGGETQYF. CDR3 DNA: TGTGCCAGCAGCTTAGGTTATTCCAGGGGACGGGGTGGAGAGACCCAGTACTTC.

The sample holds a few counts of this clone. This chain connects TRBV7-2 to TRBJ2-2; TRBD1 matches 7 bases. This CDR3 contains 14 residues. J lost 5 bases, V lost 2 bases, and 2 bases had no gene match. The germline V gene encodes CDR1 SGHTA and CDR2 FQGNSA. In DNA, the CDR3 is TGTGCCAGCAGCTTAAAGACAGGGACCGGGGAGCTGTTTTTT. Amino acid sequence: CASSLKTGTGELFF.

V gene TRBV19 combines with J gene TRBJ2-2, with D possibly TRBD2 on 5 matching bases. The V end was cut by 7 bases, the J end by 5 bases, with 14 bases between. CDR1 LNHDA and CDR2 SQIVND come from the germline V gene (reference sequence). The CDR3 sequence is 14 residues long. The CDR3 sequence: CASINRRRTGELFF. CDR3 coding DNA: TGTGCCAGTATTAATCGGAGGCGAACCGGGGAGCTGTTTTTT.

This clone was counted a single time. The chain employs TRBV9 and TRBJ1-5; no definite D call. The CDR3 is made up of 13 amino acids. V lost 2 bases to trimming and J lost 0 bases, with 3 bases between them. Germline values: CDR1 SGDLS, CDR2 YYNGEE. Written as DNA, the CDR3 is TGTGCCAGCAGCGTCAATAGCAATCAGCCCCAGCATTTT. This sequence encodes CASSVNSNQPQHF.

This chain uses TRBV12-3 or TRBV12-4 with TRBJ2-7; possibly TRBD1 for D (6 bases). The V end was cut by 8 bases, the J end by 4 bases, with 9 bases between. This CDR3 is built from 11 residues. CDR3 sequence (DNA): TGTGCCAGCCACCAGGGGTACGAGCAGTACTTC. It specifies CASHQGYEQYF.

In its sample, this clone was seen a few times. The chain employs TRBV29-1 and TRBJ1-2; D not certain. CDR1 SQVTM and CDR2 ANQGSEA come from the germline V gene. This CDR3 contains 13 residues. V was clipped by 4 bases and J by 8 bases, with 17 bases between them. The DNA of the CDR3 is TGCAGCGTTGCACGCGGCACCATGAGCGGCTACACCTTC. The encoded protein is CSVARGTMSGYTF.

V usage is TRBV5-6 and J usage is TRBJ2-7; D might be TRBD2 (5 bases). The V end was cut by 1 base, the J end by 2 bases, with 13 bases between. The germline gives CDR1 SGHDT, CDR2 YYEEEE. This CDR3 region has 15 residues. The CDR3 nucleotides are TGTGCCAGCAGCTTGTGGGCCGGGATTGCCTACGAGCAGTACTTC. As protein: CASSLWAGIAYEQYF.

The J gene is TRBJ2-7, the V gene TRBV11-2; TRBD2 aligns across 11 bases. V gave up 1 base and J gave up 5 bases; unmatched junction bases: 7. In germline, CDR1 is SGHAT, CDR2 FQNNGV. The CDR3 totals 16 residues. In nucleotides, the CDR3 is TGTGCCAGCAGCTTAGTCGTGGTAGCGGGGGGGAACGAGCAGTACTTC. It codes for CASSLVVVAGGNEQYF. Filled out from reference TRBV11-2 and TRBJ2-7, the complete variable domain reads EAGVAQSPRYKIIEKRQSVAFWCNPISGHATLYWYQQILGQGPKLLIQFQNNGVVDDSQLPKDRFSAERLKGVDSTLKIQPAKLEDSAVYLCASSLVVVAGGNEQYFGPGTRLTVT.

The V and J genes are TRBV5-6 and TRBJ1-5, with 7 bases matching TRBD1. The CDR3 sequence is 16 residues long. Germline V gives CDR1 SGHDT, CDR2 YYEEEE. V lost 4 bases and J lost 3; bases outside the gene matches: 10. The CDR3 DNA is TGTGCCAGCAGCGCCCAAGGGGGCAACGTCAATCAGCCCCAGCATTTT. Residues: CASSAQGGNVNQPQHF. The variable domain in full, with the rest retrieved from reference TRBV5-6 and TRBJ1-5, is DAGVTQSPTHLIKTRGQQVTLRCSPKSGHDTVSWYQQALGQGPQFIFQYYEEEERQRGNFPDRFSGHQFPNYSSELNVNALLLGDSALYLCASSAQGGNVNQPQHFGDGTRLSIL.

The chain links TRBV7-6 to TRBJ1-6, with 8 positions matching TRBD1. CDR3 length: 16 amino acids. The V and J ends lost 1 base and 10 bases, in that order; junction bases with no gene match: 9. CDR1 is SGHVS, CDR2 FNYEAQ, per germline. CDR3 protein: CASSLESGQGPSPLHF. CDR3 sequence (DNA): TGTGCCAGCAGCTTAGAATCAGGACAGGGTCCCTCACCCCTCCACTTT.

The rearrangement joins TRBV19 to TRBJ2-3; D is perhaps TRBD2 (5 bases). Germline CDR1 is LNHDA and CDR2 is SQIVND (reference sequence). This CDR3 contains 14 residues. V was shortened by 4 bases and J by 8 bases, with 16 bases between the two germline ends. CDR3 in amino acids: CASSTLLDSATQYF. CDR3 bases: TGTGCCAGTAGTACCCTACTAGATAGCGCTACGCAGTATTTT.

This clone has a count of ten or more. The gene calls are TRBV19 and TRBJ2-6, with D perhaps TRBD1 (6 bases). CDR1 LNHDA and CDR2 SQIVND come from the germline V gene (reference sequence). Deletions cut 4 bases from V and 4 bases from J, with 20 bases between. The CDR3 loop spans 18 amino acids. In nucleotides, the CDR3 is TGTGCCAGTAGTACCCCCAATATTACAGGGCCCGGGGCCAACGTCCTGACTTTC. Translation gives CASSTPNITGPGANVLTF. The entire variable domain, with the rest obtained from reference TRBV19 and TRBJ2-6, is as follows: DGGITQSPKYLFRKEGQNVTLSCEQNLNHDAMYWYRQDPGQGLRLIYYSQIVNDFQKGDIAEGYSVSREKKESFPLTVTSAQKNPTAFYLCASSTPNITGPGANVLTFGAGSRLTVL.